This entry is about one TCR beta chain. There is no known antigen for this receptor. The germline gene is not matched at one end of the junction; a read error may be the cause. This sample is drawn from a study of PD-L1 blockade in urothelial cancer (dated by TCRdb to 2016 to 2017). About the study as a whole: Every patient began therapy at some point between 2013 and 2015 and was given atezolizumab 1,200 mg intravenously every 3 weeks. Twenty-five of 29 patients were males with bladder-origin urothelial cancer, and about two thirds of the roughly 30 reported a prior smoking history. Patients had an ECOG performance status of 0 or 1 and had received between 0 and 3 prior chemotherapy regimens. Blood samples were analyzed at 3 weeks after treatment start (second dose) and at 6 weeks after treatment start. Blood samples gave a median of around 130,000 T cells and under 85,000 unique TCRs, with a median clonality of around 0.074. The study, an exploratory multi-omic analysis, examined somatic, immune and clinical correlates of response to PD-L1 blockade with atezolizumab in urothelial cancer. Pretreatment tumor samples, along with matched peripheral blood collected serially before and after atezolizumab treatment, underwent TCR sequencing. Progression-free survival longer than 6 months counted as durable clinical benefit, and TCR features were additionally tested against both progression-free and overall survival. In the same patients, pretreatment tumors underwent whole exome sequencing and RNA sequencing in addition to TCR sequencing. Durable clinical benefit was achieved by nine patients and was not achieved by 20 patients. Under 30 patients had pretreatment blood TCR-seq, roughly 24 had at least one posttreatment blood collection, and roughly 24 had tumor TCR-seq.

Broad study findings and their caveats: Small sample size (n ≈ 30) and many exploratory analyses mean the results are intended to be hypothesis-generating. Improved progression-free and overall survival was found to be associated with pretreatment peripheral blood TCR clonality below the median. Patients with durable benefit showed greater expansion of tumor-associated TCR clones in peripheral blood 3 weeks after starting treatment (n of about 21, p = 0.022).

As encoded in the germline V gene, CDR1 is SGHDN while CDR2 is FVKESK. The CDR3 sequence holds 11 residues, the cysteine and phenylalanine included. Only the CDR3 region is kept as DNA, spanning 33 bases read in frame from base 1. The cohort comprised roughly 30 patients with locally advanced or metastatic urothelial carcinoma treated at Memorial Sloan Kettering on a trial protocol. Peripheral blood mononuclear cells were collected from each patient pretreatment and during treatment, giving between 1 and 8 total time points per patient. The Qiagen DNeasy Blood extraction kit was used to purify genomic DNA from total PBMCs and tumor samples. PBMCs were collected pretreatment and during treatment, and were isolated and stored as previously described. Each PCR received spiked-in synthetic TCR analog templates so that absolute template abundance could be estimated from read counts. The immunoSEQ assay was used to amplify TCRbeta CDR3 regions from genomic DNA with bias-controlled V and J gene primers. Rearranged TCRbeta segments were sequenced at approximately 20X coverage. In the paper's pipeline: Sequencing errors were corrected by clustering and CDR3s were annotated against IMGT to assign V, D and J genes. Downstream analyses used only productive TCRbeta rearrangements and left out out-of-frame or stop-codon sequences. Clonality was computed as one minus Shannon entropy normalized by the log of the number of unique productive sequences. Clones differing between time points or between blood and tumor were identified using Fisher's exact test with Benjamini-Hochberg correction, with an adjusted p below 0.01 applied as the threshold. TCRdb obtained this table from immuneACCESS and retained in-frame rearrangements with V and J assigned. These tables miss some clones; where compared with another copy, unresolved V genes account for less than half of the shortfall, and the remainder is unexplained. The D gene and trimming were derived from the DNA, and the V and J assignments and clone size from that table. This sample is represented by roughly 25,000 clones; roughly 84% of them were singletons. The ten top clones hold about 8.9% of the sample.

This sequence uses TRBV14 and TRBJ2-5; the D gene cannot be named for sure. The source is a man in his sixties or seventies with urothelial cancer. This specimen was PBMCs, taken around atezolizumab (anti-PD-L1) treatment. The CDR3 protein is CASSQGEAQYF. The DNA sequence reads TGTGCCAGCAGCCAAGGAGAGGCCCAGTACTTC.